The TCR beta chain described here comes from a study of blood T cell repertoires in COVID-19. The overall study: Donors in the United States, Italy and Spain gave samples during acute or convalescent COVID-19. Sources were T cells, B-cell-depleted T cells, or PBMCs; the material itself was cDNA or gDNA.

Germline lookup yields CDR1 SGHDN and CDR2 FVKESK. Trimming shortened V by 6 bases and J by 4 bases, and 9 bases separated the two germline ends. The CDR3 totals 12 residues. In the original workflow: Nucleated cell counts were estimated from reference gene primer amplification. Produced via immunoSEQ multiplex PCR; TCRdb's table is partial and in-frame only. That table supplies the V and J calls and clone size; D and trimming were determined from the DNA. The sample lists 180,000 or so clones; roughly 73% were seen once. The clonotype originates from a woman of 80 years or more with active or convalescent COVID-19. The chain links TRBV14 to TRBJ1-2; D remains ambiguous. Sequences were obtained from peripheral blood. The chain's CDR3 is CASRGSFYGYTF. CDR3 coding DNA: TGTGCCAGCAGGGGCAGCTTCTATGGCTACACCTTC. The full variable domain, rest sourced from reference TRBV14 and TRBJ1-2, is EAGVTQFPSHSVIEKGQTVTLRCDPISGHDNLYWYRRVMGKEIKFLLHFVKESKQDESGMPNNRFLAERTGGTYSTLKVQPAELEDSGVYFCASRGSFYGYTFGSGTRLTVV.